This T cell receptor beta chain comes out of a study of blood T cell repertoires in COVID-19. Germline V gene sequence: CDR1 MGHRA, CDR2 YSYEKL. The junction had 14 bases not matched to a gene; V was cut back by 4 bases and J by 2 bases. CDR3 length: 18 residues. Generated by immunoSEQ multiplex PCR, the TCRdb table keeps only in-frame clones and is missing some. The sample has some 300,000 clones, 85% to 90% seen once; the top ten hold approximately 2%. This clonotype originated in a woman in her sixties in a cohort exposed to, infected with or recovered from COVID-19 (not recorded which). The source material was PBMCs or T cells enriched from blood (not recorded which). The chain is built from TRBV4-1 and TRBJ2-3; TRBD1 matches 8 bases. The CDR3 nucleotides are TGCGCCAGCAGCCTCCCCCCCGGCAGGGGGCACCACACAGATACGCAGTATTTT. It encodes CASSLPPGRGHHTDTQYF.